This T cell receptor (beta chain) was recovered during a study of beta chain features in type 1 diabetes. The CDR3 loop spans 17 amino acids. The germline V gene encodes CDR1 LNHDA and CDR2 SQIVND (reference sequence). The V end lost 3 bases, the J end lost 3 bases, and 20 bases lay between the germline ends. Reverse transcription of all isolated RNA meant that expressed TCRB transcripts were sequenced. Some clones are missing from TCRdb's copy, which holds only in-frame ones; the method was immunoSEQ multiplex PCR. This table has 200,000 to 250,000 clones, 13% to 15% appearing once. The chain couples TRBV19 to TRBJ2-5; tentatively, D is TRBD1 (5 bases). Sequences were obtained from naive CD4+ T cells from blood. The origin of this receptor is a woman aged 40-49 years in good health. CDR3 coding DNA: TGTGCCAGTAGTATGATGGGGAAGGGGTTGCTGAAAGAGACCCAGTACTTC. It yields the protein CASSMMGKGLLKETQYF.